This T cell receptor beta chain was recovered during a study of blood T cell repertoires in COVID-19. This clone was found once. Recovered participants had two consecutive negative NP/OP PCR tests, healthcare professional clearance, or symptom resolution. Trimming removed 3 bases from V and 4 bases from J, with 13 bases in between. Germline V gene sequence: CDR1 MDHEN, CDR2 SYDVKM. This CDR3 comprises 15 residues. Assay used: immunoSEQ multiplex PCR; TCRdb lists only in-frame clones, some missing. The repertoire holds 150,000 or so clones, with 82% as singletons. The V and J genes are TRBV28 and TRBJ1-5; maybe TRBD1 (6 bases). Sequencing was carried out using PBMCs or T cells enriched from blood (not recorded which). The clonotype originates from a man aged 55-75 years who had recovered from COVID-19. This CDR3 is CASSFKGVANQPQHF. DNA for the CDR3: TGTGCCAGCAGTTTCAAGGGGGTAGCAAATCAGCCCCAGCATTTT.